A single sample is the source of the 11 T cell receptor beta chains below, sequenced in a study of regulatory T cells in long-lasting Graves disease. Construction of TCR beta libraries relied on iRepertoire HTBI primers and on Arm-PCR targeting CDR3 regions. One entry per CDR3 protein, called by TCRdb with MiXCR from the multiplex PCR reads. The data show under 700,000 distinct CDR3 sequences, with around 16% seen just once and 20% to 25% held by the top ten. Time point reported: newly diagnosed GD, antithyroid drugs for less than 3 months. The authors made the TCR library using RNA they extracted from PBMCs. The same specimen was also included in a second study, on T cells in Graves' hyperthyroidism and ophthalmopathy.

Sequencing was performed on peripheral blood mononuclear cells (PBMCs), taken at new diagnosis, from a patient treated with antithyroid drugs. These TCRs come from a woman aged 40 to 65 with Graves disease.

This clonotype was detected ten times or more. The chain couples TRBV2 to TRBJ1-2, with TRBD1 matching 10 bases. From germline, CDR1 is SNHLY and CDR2 FYNNEI. This CDR3 is 12 amino acids long. CDR3 sequence (DNA): TGTGTGGCGGGACAGGGGATTTATGGCTACACCTTC. Protein product: CVAGQGIYGYTF.

The V gene is TRBV28, the J gene TRBJ2-7; TRBD1 matches at 7 bases. Germline CDR1 reads MDHEN; CDR2 reads SYDVKM. V was pared by 4 bases and J by 0 bases, with 6 bases of the junction left unmatched. The CDR3 has 15 residues. The CDR3 coding sequence is TGTGCCAGCAGTTCCGGACAGGTTGGCTCCTACGAGCAGTACTTC. Translated, it gives CASSSGQVGSYEQYF.

The genes are TRBV30 and TRBJ2-5; either TRBD1 or TRBD2 may supply D (6 bases each). Germline loops: CDR1 GTSNPN, CDR2 SVGIG (reference sequence). Trimming took 0 bases from V and 5 from J, leaving 19 bases between them. The CDR3 sequence is 16 residues long. The CDR3 region is CAWSVDSSGGRETQYF. The CDR3 DNA is TGTGCCTGGAGTGTAGACTCTTCCGGGGGCAGGGAGACCCAGTACTTC.

This clonotype was detected ten times or more. This chain connects TRBV13 to TRBJ2-3; 7 nucleotides match TRBD2. Trimming cost V 5 bases and J 5 bases; bases outside gene matches: 13. This CDR3 has 16 residues. Germline CDR1 PRHDT, CDR2 FYEKMQ (reference sequence). CDR3 nucleotides: TGTGCCAGCAGCCCCGAACTGGGGGGGGAAGGAGATACGCAGTATTTT. Residues: CASSPELGGEGDTQYF.

This clonotype was found a few times. The J gene is TRBJ1-3, the V gene TRBV4-1; 8 bases fit TRBD1. V lost 6 bases and J lost 0; bases outside the gene matches: 7. Germline CDR1 reads MGHRA; CDR2 reads YSYEKL. There are 16 residues in the CDR3. This CDR3 reads CASSLGQGVSGNTIYF. The CDR3, as DNA: TGCGCCAGCAGTCTAGGACAGGGAGTCTCTGGAAACACCATATATTTT.

This clonotype was recorded at least ten times. J is TRBJ1-4 and V is TRBV20-1, with D unclear. Germline V gene data show CDR1 as DFQATT and CDR2 as SNEGSKA (reference sequence). V was cut by 3 bases and J by 8 bases, with 16 bases left in between. There are 14 residues in the CDR3. The CDR3 sequence is CSASSLREGEKLFF. In nucleotides, the CDR3 is TGCAGTGCTAGTTCTCTACGGGAAGGCGAAAAACTGTTTTTT.

This clonotype was detected ten times or more. Written as DNA, the CDR3 is TGTGCCAGCAGCGTACGGACGAAATGCTACACCTTC. This translates into CASSVRTKCYTF. The J gene is TRBJ1-2, the V gene TRBV3-1, with unresolved D. The V end was cut by 5 bases, the J end by 9 bases, with 13 bases between. CDR1 is LGHDT and CDR2 is YNNKEL in the germline V gene (reference sequence). This CDR3 is built from 12 residues.

This clonotype was counted ten times or more. The CDR3: CASSPEGGGGYVYNEQFF. The CDR3 DNA is TGTGCCAGCAGCCCCGAAGGAGGGGGGGGTTACGTCTACAATGAGCAGTTCTTC. The rearrangement uses TRBV5-5 and TRBJ2-1, with D possibly TRBD2 on 7 matching bases. The CDR3 spans 18 residues. V dropped 4 bases and J dropped 3 bases, with 23 bases sitting between them. Germline CDR1 and CDR2: SGHKS and YYEKEE (reference sequence). The entire variable domain, with the rest obtained from reference TRBV5-5 and TRBJ2-1, is as follows: DAGVTQSPTHLIKTRGQQVTLRCSPISGHKSVSWYQQVLGQGPQFIFQYYEKEERGRGNFPDRFSARQFPNYSSELNVNALLLGDSALYLCASSPEGGGGYVYNEQFFGPGTRLTVL.

This chain links TRBV30 with TRBJ2-3, with D possibly matching TRBD2 (6 bases). Between the trimmed V and J ends, which lost 5 bases and 2 bases, there was a span of 17 bases. CDR1 and CDR2 from the germline V gene are GTSNPN and SVGIG (reference sequence). The CDR3 extends over 15 amino acids. CDR3: CAWESIGGATDTQYF. CDR3 DNA sequence: TGTGCCTGGGAGTCCATCGGGGGAGCCACAGATACGCAGTATTTT.

This clonotype was picked up a small number of times. V gene TRBV6-2 or TRBV6-3 combines with J gene TRBJ2-7, with D maybe TRBD1 (5 bases). V was pared by 5 bases and J by 6 bases, with 14 bases between. In germline, CDR1 is MNHEY, CDR2 SVGEGT. CDR3 length equals 13 residues. The CDR3 reads CASSERREREQYF. CDR3 coding DNA: TGTGCCAGCAGTGAACGCAGGGAACGCGAGCAGTACTTC.

There are a few counts of this clonotype. The chain joins TRBV6-2 or TRBV6-3 to TRBJ1-4; possible D gene TRBD1, 6 bases. Trimming removed 6 bases from V and 0 bases from J, with 11 bases in between. The germline CDR1 and CDR2 sequences are MNHEY and SVGEGT. This CDR3 comprises 15 residues. The CDR3 sequence: CASSVGQPTNEKLFF. DNA for the CDR3: TGTGCCAGCAGCGTAGGACAGCCAACTAATGAAAAACTGTTTTTT.